Below, 21 T cell receptor beta chains from the same sample are listed, as sequenced in a study of T cells after posttransplantation cyclophosphamide (dated by TCRdb to 2016 to 2017). The library was obtained by the immunoSEQ multiplex PCR assay. Held by TCRdb, this immuneACCESS table contains in-frame sequences only and omits some clones. Under half of the omission traces to an unresolved V gene where checked; the cause of the rest is unknown. For this sample, 34,000 or so clones are listed, none of them singletons. The ten largest make up approximately 6.7% of the sample. The sequenced material came from PBMCs. These receptors all come from a woman aged 45-60 years in good health and a related stem cell transplant donor.

This clone was counted at least ten times. V usage is TRBV7-9 and J usage is TRBJ1-1; 7 nucleotides align to TRBD1. Germline CDR1 reads SEHNR; CDR2 reads FQNEAQ (reference sequence). The CDR3 contains 15 residues. Germline trimming cut 0 bases from V and 0 bases from J; bases unmatched to any gene: 1. In DNA, the CDR3 is TGTGCCAGCAGCTTAGCAACAGGGGTGAACACTGAAGCTTTCTTT. It translates to CASSLATGVNTEAFF.

This clone was detected ten times or more. This sequence joins TRBV5-5 and TRBJ1-1; no firm D call. Trimming removed 2 bases at V and 0 bases at J, with 14 bases between. Germline loops: CDR1 SGHKS, CDR2 YYEKEE (reference sequence). This CDR3 spans 16 amino acids. The CDR3 region is CASSFFWANMNTEAFF. The CDR3 DNA sequence: TGTGCCAGCAGCTTTTTCTGGGCGAATATGAACACTGAAGCTTTCTTT.

This clone was counted at least ten times. This chain connects TRBV6-5 to TRBJ2-3; TRBD1 agrees at 9 bases. The junction had 12 bases not matched to a gene; V was cut back by 8 bases and J by 3 bases. Germline CDR1 MNHEY, CDR2 SVGAGI. CDR3 length: 16 amino acids. This chain's CDR3 is CASGLYRGLVTDTQYF. CDR3 DNA sequence: TGTGCCAGCGGTTTGTACAGGGGGCTAGTGACAGATACGCAGTATTTT.

This clone was counted many times. The V call is TRBV9, the J call TRBJ1-1; D is ambiguous. Germline lookup yields CDR1 SGDLS and CDR2 YYNGEE. V was clipped by 0 bases and J by 0 bases, with 9 bases between them. The CDR3 extends over 15 amino acids. CDR3 in amino acids: CASSVGSALNTEAFF. The DNA for the CDR3 is TGTGCCAGCAGCGTAGGTAGTGCTTTGAACACTGAAGCTTTCTTT. Together with reference TRBV9 and TRBJ1-1, the CDR3 gives the full variable domain: DSGVTQTPKHLITATGQRVTLRCSPRSGDLSVYWYQQSLDQGLQFLIQYYNGEERAKGNILERFSAQQFPDLHSELNLSSLELGDSALYFCASSVGSALNTEAFFGQGTRLTVV.

This clone showed up many times. This rearrangement joins TRBV18 to TRBJ1-1; TRBD1 matches at 10 bases. CDR3 length equals 14 residues. Germline loops: CDR1 KGHSH, CDR2 LQKENI. Unmatched junction bases numbered 2, after V lost 5 bases and J lost 2 bases. In DNA, the CDR3 is TGTGCCAGCTCATGGACAGGGGGAAACACTGAAGCTTTCTTT. This sequence encodes CASSWTGGNTEAFF.

Many counts were recorded for this clone. The rearrangement uses TRBV7-3 and TRBJ2-7; 7 bases are shared with TRBD2. The germline V gene encodes CDR1 SGHTA and CDR2 FQGTGA. Losses at the gene ends were 5 bases for V and 2 bases for J; bases not matched to a gene: 9. CDR3 size: 15 residues. The CDR3 bases are TGTGCCAGCAGCCCAGCGGGACCCGAACCCTACGAGCAGTACTTC. Translating gives CASSPAGPEPYEQYF.

This clone occurred many times. This chain uses TRBV19 with TRBJ1-1; D is ambiguous. Germline loops: CDR1 LNHDA, CDR2 SQIVND (reference sequence). Trimming took off 8 bases at V and 3 bases at J, with 13 bases between the two ends. The CDR3 loop spans 13 amino acids. In nucleotides, the CDR3 is TGTGCCAGTTATAAGTCGGTGGACACTGAAGCTTTCTTT. Translating gives CASYKSVDTEAFF.

V is TRBV30 and J is TRBJ2-7; 11 nucleotides agree with TRBD1. V lost 3 bases and J lost 5; bases outside the gene matches: 6. The CDR3 covers 14 residues. The germline gives CDR1 GTSNPN, CDR2 SVGIG (reference sequence). CDR3 sequence: CAWSDGQGAHEQYF. DNA for the CDR3: TGTGCCTGGAGCGACGGACAGGGGGCCCACGAGCAGTACTTC.

The chain links TRBV30 to TRBJ2-5; 8 bases line up with TRBD1. The germline CDR1 and CDR2 sequences are GTSNPN and SVGIG (reference sequence). Unmatched junction bases numbered 12, after V lost 4 bases and J lost 2 bases. The CDR3 sequence is 16 residues long. The CDR3 sequence is CAWTTGTGWGQETQYF. CDR3 sequence (DNA): TGTGCCTGGACCACGGGGACAGGATGGGGGCAAGAGACCCAGTACTTC. Supplemented by reference TRBV30 and TRBJ2-5, the full variable domain reads SQTIHQWPATLVQPVGSPLSLECTVEGTSNPNLYWYRQAAGRGLQLLFYSVGIGQISSEVPQNLSASRPQDRQFILSSKKLLLSDSGFYLCAWTTGTGWGQETQYFGPGTRLLVL.

The V and J genes are TRBV11-2 and TRBJ2-7, with D maybe TRBD1 (6 bases). CDR1 is SGHAT and CDR2 is FQNNGV in the germline V gene. V lost 3 bases, J lost 5 bases, and 14 bases lay in between. This CDR3 has 14 residues. In nucleotides, the CDR3 is TGTGCCAGCAGCTTGTCAGGGGAGCTCCACGAGCAGTACTTC. This gives the protein CASSLSGELHEQYF. Drawing the rest from reference TRBV11-2 and TRBJ2-7, the complete variable domain is EAGVAQSPRYKIIEKRQSVAFWCNPISGHATLYWYQQILGQGPKLLIQFQNNGVVDDSQLPKDRFSAERLKGVDSTLKIQPAKLEDSAVYLCASSLSGELHEQYFGPGTRLTVT.

This clone has a count of ten or more. The chain has TRBV5-5 and TRBJ1-5; 7 positions match TRBD1. The trim removed 0 bases at V and 5 bases at J, leaving 11 bases unmatched. The CDR3 spans 17 residues. From germline, CDR1 is SGHKS and CDR2 YYEKEE (reference sequence). CDR3 sequence reads: CASSLAPRGQRDQPQHF. CDR3 sequence (DNA): TGTGCCAGCAGCTTGGCCCCGAGGGGACAGAGGGATCAGCCCCAGCATTTT.

This clone was counted ten times or more. The V call is TRBV6-5, the J call TRBJ2-1; 7 positions match TRBD2. The CDR3 is 13 amino acids. The V and J ends lost 8 bases and 7 bases, in that order; junction bases with no gene match: 8. Germline values: CDR1 MNHEY, CDR2 SVGAGI. As DNA, the CDR3 is TGTGCCAGCCGCCTAGCGGTTACAAATGAGCAGTTCTTC. It specifies CASRLAVTNEQFF.

This clone was detected many times. The chain employs TRBV6-1 and TRBJ2-7, with 11 bases that match TRBD2. The germline CDR1 and CDR2 sequences are MNHNS and SASEGT. CDR3 length: 16 residues. The junction had 4 bases not matched to a gene; V was cut back by 3 bases and J by 0 bases. The CDR3 sequence: CASSDTGTSGSYEQYF. The CDR3 nucleotides read TGTGCCAGCAGTGATACCGGGACTAGCGGCTCCTACGAGCAGTACTTC.

The chain joins TRBV4-2 to TRBJ2-1, with TRBD2 matching over 14 bases. Unmatched junction bases numbered 12, after V lost 4 bases and J lost 4 bases. In germline, CDR1 is LGHNA, CDR2 YNFKEQ. The CDR3 runs 19 residues. The CDR3 protein is CASSPSRGLAGVLYNEQFF. CDR3 nucleotide sequence: TGTGCCAGCAGCCCCTCTCGGGGACTAGCGGGAGTTCTATACAATGAGCAGTTCTTC.

The chain employs TRBV9 and TRBJ2-3; tentative D call: TRBD2 (6 bases). The CDR3 loop spans 15 amino acids. CDR1 is SGDLS, CDR2 YYNGEE, per germline. V was clipped by 1 base and J by 2 bases, with 11 bases between them. Here the CDR3 DNA reads TGTGCCAGCAGCGTAACCGGGACTCTCACAGATACGCAGTATTTT. This encodes CASSVTGTLTDTQYF.

The table lists this clone with many counts. This chain joins TRBV27 and TRBJ1-3, with TRBD1 identical over 9 bases. The CDR3 totals 16 residues. Germline assignment: CDR1 MNHEY and CDR2 SMNVEV (reference sequence). V shed 5 bases and J 3 bases; nucleotides not matched to a gene: 8. The CDR3 loop is CASSRGQGLGGNTIYF. DNA of the CDR3: TGTGCCAGCAGTAGGGGACAGGGACTTGGTGGAAACACCATATATTTT.

A few counts support this clone. The chain recombines TRBV18 with TRBJ1-1; D may be TRBD1 (5 bases). Germline values: CDR1 KGHSH, CDR2 LQKENI. The V end lost 6 bases, the J end lost 1 base, and 18 bases lay between the germline ends. This CDR3 has 16 residues. The DNA of the CDR3 is TGTGCCAGCTCCTTCAGGGTCGCCCACACGAACACTGAAGCTTTCTTT. This codes for CASSFRVAHTNTEAFF.

A few counts support this clone. The J gene is TRBJ1-2, the V gene TRBV5-1; possibly TRBD1 for D (6 bases). Germline assignment: CDR1 SGHRS and CDR2 YFSETQ. V was pared by 4 bases and J by 5 bases, with 21 bases between. CDR3 length: 16 amino acids. The CDR3 is CASSLADLGQFYGYTF. CDR3 sequence (DNA): TGCGCCAGCAGCCTGGCTGACCTAGGACAGTTTTATGGCTACACCTTC.

This clone has only a few counts. The rearrangement uses TRBV12-3 or TRBV12-4 and TRBJ1-2, with 9 bases that match TRBD1. CDR3 size: 14 residues. V lost 6 bases and J lost 5; bases outside the gene matches: 7. The CDR3 DNA sequence: TGTGCCAGCAGCCCGGGGACAGGGCCGTATGGCTACACCTTC. Translated: CASSPGTGPYGYTF.

This clone was seen ten or more times. V gene TRBV28 combines with J gene TRBJ1-1, with 8 bases aligning to TRBD1. Trimming cost V 2 bases and J 2 bases; bases outside gene matches: 1. From germline, CDR1 is MDHEN and CDR2 SYDVKM. The CDR3 length is 14 residues. CDR3 in amino acids: CASSLQGANTEAFF. The CDR3 bases are TGTGCCAGCAGTTTACAGGGGGCAAACACTGAAGCTTTCTTT.

The table lists this clone with many counts. The chain joins TRBV18 to TRBJ2-1; TRBD2 matches 12 bases. Germline V lookup: CDR1 KGHSH, CDR2 LQKENI. The ends lost 6 bases at V and 8 bases at J; junction bases unmatched: 5. This CDR3 has 14 residues. The CDR3 protein is CASSPGLAGYEQFF. DNA of the CDR3: TGTGCCAGCTCCCCGGGACTAGCGGGCTATGAGCAGTTCTTC. Complete variable domain (other parts from reference TRBV18 and TRBJ2-1): NAGVMQNPRHLVRRRGQEARLRCSPMKGHSHVYWYRQLPEEGLKFMVYLQKENIIDESGMPKERFSAEFPKEGPSILRIQQVVRGDSAAYFCASSPGLAGYEQFFGPGTRLTVL.